This TCR beta chain was captured in a study of vaccination and CD4 T cells after COVID-19. Study-level background: Investigators drew the post-COVID samples a median around 96 days after diagnosis, with a range of 35 to 161.

Looked up from germline, CDR1 is SGHTA and CDR2 is FQGNSA. The CDR3 has 14 amino acids. Trimming took 7 bases from V and 3 from J, leaving 13 bases between them. An Oncomine TCR Beta short-read assay was used to sequence the DNA from cultured CD4+ T cells. TCRdb independently ran MiXCR on the PCR reads; one entry per CDR3 protein. The sample lists over 6,500 distinct CDR3 sequences; around 49% were seen once. A note on this clonotype: Antigen unknown.

The treatment was: roughly 10-day PBMC culture with coronavirus spike peptide pools or control peptides (ViraFEST assay). One should note that the unexposed donor's CD4+ T cells were collected before the COVID-19 pandemic (2011-2018). Input material: CD4+ T cells from blood, cultured in vitro. V is TRBV7-2 and J is TRBJ2-1, with D uncertain. This clonotype was obtained from a human donor in good health. CDR3 amino acids: CASKGRVLYNEQFF. In DNA form, the CDR3 reads TGTGCCAGCAAAGGGCGAGTTCTCTACAATGAGCAGTTCTTC. The variable domain in full, with the rest retrieved from reference TRBV7-2 and TRBJ2-1, is GAGVSQSPSNKVTEKGKDVELRCDPISGHTALYWYRQSLGQGLEFLIYFQGNSAPDKSGLPSDRFSAERTGGSVSTLTIQRTQQEDSAVYLCASKGRVLYNEQFFGPGTRLTVL.